This TCR beta chain originates from a study of cytomegalovirus exposure and HLA in healthy donors. Whole-study findings and limits: In a later analysis, DRB1 alleles had the most associated TCRs; HLA-C alleles the fewest.

A multiplex PCR was run with 60 Vbeta primers and 13 Jbeta primers. Repertoires were generated with immunoSEQ multiplex PCR, while TCRdb's copy carries only in-frame clones and drops some. Seen in this sample are approximately 80,000 clones; the ten most common clones hold approximately 1.1%. With respect to this clone: Its antigen remains unidentified.

This CDR3 has 16 amino acids. The junction had 9 bases not matched to a gene; V was cut back by 2 bases and J by 8 bases. The germline V gene has CDR1 GTSNPN and CDR2 SVGIG (reference sequence). The rearrangement links TRBV30 to TRBJ2-1; 13 nucleotides align to TRBD2. The sequence came from a woman in her twenties or thirties in good health and CMV-seronegative. Sequencing was done on a sample of PBMCs. The CDR3, as DNA: TGTGCCTGGAGTCCCTGGGGACTAGCGGGGAACGATGAGCAGTTCTTC. As protein: CAWSPWGLAGNDEQFF.